The 9 T cell receptor beta chains presented below share a single source sample, sequenced in a study of cytomegalovirus exposure and HLA in healthy donors. Both 60 Vbeta primers and 13 Jbeta primers went into the PCR. TCRdb's table, derived via immunoSEQ multiplex PCR, lists solely in-frame clones and lacks some. This sample's clone table lists approximately 72,000 clones. Input material: PBMCs. Receptors were obtained from a middle-aged woman in good health and CMV-seropositive.

V usage is TRBV29-1 and J usage is TRBJ1-3; no clear D. CDR1 is SQVTM and CDR2 is ANQGSEA in the germline V gene. V lost 6 bases and J lost 0, with 9 bases in between. The CDR3 sequence is 13 residues long. CDR3 protein: CSVGGVSGNTIYF. The DNA for the CDR3 is TGCAGCGTCGGCGGTGTCTCTGGAAACACCATATATTTT.

The chain employs TRBV4-1 and TRBJ1-1, with 8 positions matching TRBD1. V lost 0 bases, J lost 5 bases, and 5 bases stayed unmatched. The length of the CDR3 is 15 residues. CDR1 and CDR2 (germline): MGHRA, YSYEKL. As DNA, the CDR3 is TGCGCCAGCAGCCAAGATAGGACAGGGCGGACTGAAGCTTTCTTT. This codes for CASSQDRTGRTEAFF.

The chain couples TRBV25-1 to TRBJ1-2; the D is unclear. Germline V lookup: CDR1 MGHDK, CDR2 SYGVNS. Trimming shortened V by 0 bases and J by 3 bases, and 11 bases separated the two germline ends. This CDR3 has 15 residues. The CDR3 here is CASSEYRGTDYGYTF. CDR3 bases: TGTGCCAGCAGTGAATATCGGGGTACGGACTATGGCTACACCTTC.

The gene calls are TRBV7-9 and TRBJ2-5; 9 bases match TRBD1. The last part of the DNA fits TRBJ2-7 better; the J call may be wrong. The CDR3 is 15 amino acids. In germline, CDR1 is SEHNR, CDR2 FQNEAQ (reference sequence). CDR3 region: CASSPAGQGRVEQYF. CDR3 DNA sequence: TGTGCCAGCAGTCCTGCAGGACAGGGGAGGGTCGAGCAGTACTTC.

The J gene is TRBJ2-1, the V gene TRBV6-5; tentatively, D is TRBD2 (6 bases). Germline V gives CDR1 MNHEY, CDR2 SVGAGI. Deletions cut 4 bases from V and 6 bases from J, with 16 bases between. The CDR3 is 15 residues long. The CDR3 sequence: CASSLGVGTSNEQFF. CDR3 nucleotides: TGTGCCAGCAGTTTAGGGGTCGGGACTTCCAATGAGCAGTTCTTC.

V and J are TRBV7-2 and TRBJ2-2, with 7 bases aligning to TRBD2. CDR1 is SGHTA and CDR2 is FQGNSA in the germline V gene. Trimming took 5 bases from V and 5 from J; bases not matched to a gene: 5. This CDR3 is 14 amino acids long. The CDR3 region has the DNA TGTGCCAGCAGCCGGGGGGTTCCAACCGGGGAGCTGTTTTTT. It is translated as CASSRGVPTGELFF.

The chain recombines TRBV2 with TRBJ2-3, with D possibly being TRBD2 (7 bases). The germline V gene encodes CDR1 SNHLY and CDR2 FYNNEI. V was shortened by 8 bases and J by 14 bases, with 14 bases between the two germline ends. This CDR3 spans 10 amino acids. The CDR3 DNA reads as TGTGCCAGCGGAGGGGGGGTTCCGTATTTT. Amino acid sequence: CASGGGVPYF.

The chain uses TRBV27 and TRBJ2-2; 10 bases align to TRBD2. Germline V gene data show CDR1 as MNHEY and CDR2 as SMNVEV (reference sequence). J lost 3 bases, V lost 4 bases, and 2 bases had no gene match. This CDR3 has 15 amino acids. The CDR3 is CASSSSGSDTGELFF. CDR3 nucleotide sequence: TGTGCCAGCAGTTCTAGCGGGAGTGACACCGGGGAGCTGTTTTTT.

This chain uses TRBV7-3 with TRBJ1-2; 7 positions agree with TRBD1. The CDR3 totals 15 residues. Germline-derived CDR1 and CDR2 are SGHTA and FQGTGA. The V gene end was trimmed by 5 bases and the J gene end by 3 bases; junction bases not matched to a gene: 9. In DNA form, the CDR3 reads TGTGCCAGCAGCCCCCGGACAGGAGGGGACTATGGCTACACCTTC. This translates into CASSPRTGGDYGYTF. The full variable domain, completed using reference TRBV7-3 and TRBJ1-2, is GAGVSQTPSNKVTEKGKYVELRCDPISGHTALYWYRQSLGQGPEFLIYFQGTGAADDSGLPNDRFFAVRPEGSVSTLKIQRTERGDSAVYLCASSPRTGGDYGYTFGSGTRLTVV.